This TCR beta chain appears in the sequencing data of a study of graft-versus-host responses after intestinal transplantation. Whole-study context: All of the recipients had induction that used anti-thymocyte globulin, then tacrolimus and steroids for 2 to 3 years. Study-level points and caveats: Early declines in HvG clones that occurred post-transplant were associated with peak circulating GvH clone levels. The recipient marrow held GvH clones, and some of them showed up first in ileum or blood.

Of note for this clone: What it binds is unknown.

Germline assignment: CDR1 LGHNT and CDR2 FRNRAP. Trimming stripped 0 bases from V and 0 bases from J, with 8 bases between. The CDR3 covers 15 residues. The data were produced by immunoSEQ multiplex PCR, yet TCRdb's version contains in-frame clones alone and is incomplete. The profile shows 85,000 to 100,000 clones, about 82% of them singletons. The sequenced sample was PBMCs, obtained 255 days after intestinal transplant. The chain uses TRBV12-5 and TRBJ1-2; D call uncertain. The sequence was collected from a human patient who received an intestinal transplant, so some T cells may come from the graft donor. CDR3 in DNA: TGTGCTAGTGGTTTGGTGACAAACACTAACTATGGCTACACCTTC. Residues: CASGLVTNTNYGYTF. Full variable domain (rest looked up from reference TRBV12-5 and TRBJ1-2): DARVTQTPRHKVTEMGQEVTMRCQPILGHNTVFWYRQTMMQGLELLAYFRNRAPLDDSGMPKDRFSAEMPDATLATLKIQPSEPRDSAVYFCASGLVTNTNYGYTFGSGTRLTVV.